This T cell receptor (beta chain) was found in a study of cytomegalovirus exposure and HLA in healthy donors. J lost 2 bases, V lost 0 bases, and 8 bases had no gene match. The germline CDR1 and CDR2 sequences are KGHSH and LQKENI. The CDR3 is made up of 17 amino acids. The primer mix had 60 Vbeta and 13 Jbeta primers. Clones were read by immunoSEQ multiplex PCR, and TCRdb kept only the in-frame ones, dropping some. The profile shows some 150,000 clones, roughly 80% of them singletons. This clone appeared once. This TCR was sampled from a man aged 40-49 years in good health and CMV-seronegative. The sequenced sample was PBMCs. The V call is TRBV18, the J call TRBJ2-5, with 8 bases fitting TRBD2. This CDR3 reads CASSPPGWTSRQETQYF. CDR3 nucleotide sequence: TGTGCCAGCTCACCACCCGGTTGGACTAGCAGGCAAGAGACCCAGTACTTC.